This is a list of T cell receptor beta chains from one sample in a study of blood T cell repertoires in COVID-19. Some clones are missing from TCRdb's copy, which holds only in-frame ones; the method was immunoSEQ multiplex PCR. Of about 430,000 clones listed, about 88% were seen once; the top ten hold less than 1.5%. Material: PBMCs or T cells enriched from blood (not recorded which). The receptors stem from a woman younger than 30 who had been exposed to COVID-19. Each CDR3 is given with its conserved first and last residue. Fields, in order: D gene, clone size, J gene, V gene, CDR3 DNA, CDR3 protein. The D gene is left open where the match is weak. Some rows have no size entry. The others give once, few or many, or a class for an expanded clone.

-	-	TRBJ1-2	TRBV15	TGTGCCACCAGCGGCCGGGGTAACTATGGCTACACCTTC	CATSGRGNYGYTF
TRBD1	-	TRBJ2-4	TRBV18	TGTGCCAGCTCACCGGGGGGACAGGGGAACATTCAGTACTTC	CASSPGGQGNIQYF
-	-	TRBJ1-3	TRBV7-9	TGTGCCAGCAGCTTAAGATTGGGCAGCCCTCTCTCTGGAAACACCATATATTTT	CASSLRLGSPLSGNTIYF
-	-	TRBJ2-3	TRBV29-1	TGCAGCGTTGACCGGGAGAACACAGATACGCAGTATTTT	CSVDRENTDTQYF
-	-	TRBJ1-6	TRBV9	TGTGCCAGCAGCGGGACAGTTAATAATTCACCCCTCCACTTT	CASSGTVNNSPLHF
-	-	TRBJ1-5	TRBV19	TGTGCCAGTAGCATAATAACAGGTTATAGCAATCAGCCCCAGCATTTT	CASSIITGYSNQPQHF
TRBD2	-	TRBJ2-3	TRBV4-1	TGCGCCAGCAGCCAACTAGCGGGGGGCACAGATACGCAGTATTTT	CASSQLAGGTDTQYF
-	-	TRBJ2-1	TRBV6-5	TGTGCCAGCAGTTATGGAGGGCACAGCGAGCAGTTCTTC	CASSYGGHSEQFF
-	-	TRBJ2-1	TRBV14	TGTGCCAGCAGCCAACTAGCTTTTTACGGCAATGAGCAGTTCTTC	CASSQLAFYGNEQFF
TRBD1	-	TRBJ2-5	TRBV4-1	TGCGCCAGCAGCCAAGTAACCGGGACAGGGGTCCAAGAGACCCAGTACTTC	CASSQVTGTGVQETQYF
-	many	TRBJ2-5	TRBV28	TGTGCCAGCAGTTCCGGGACAACGTACCAAGAGACCCAGTACTTC	CASSSGTTYQETQYF
-	-	TRBJ1-1	TRBV27	TGTGCCAGCAGTTTAAACAGGGTTTACACTGAAGCTTTCTTT	CASSLNRVYTEAFF
TRBD2	-	TRBJ2-3	TRBV10-2	TGCGCCAGCTTGGGACTAGCGGAAAACACAGATACGCAGTATTTT	CASLGLAENTDTQYF
-	once	TRBJ2-7	TRBV7-2	TGTGCCAGCAGCTTAGCGGGGGGGCGGTACGAGCAGTACTTC	CASSLAGGRYEQYF
-	-	TRBJ1-3	TRBV4-1	TGCGCCAGCAGCCAACCAGGGACACGGACCTCTGGAAACACCATATATTTT	CASSQPGTRTSGNTIYF
TRBD1	-	TRBJ1-5	TRBV6-5	TGTGCCAGCAAGACAGGGCAACAGCCCCAGCATTTT	CASKTGQQPQHF
-	few	TRBJ2-5	TRBV5-1	TGCGCCAGCAGCCCGGGGGAGACCCAGTACTTC	CASSPGETQYF
TRBD1	once	TRBJ1-6	TRBV28	TGTGCCAGCAGTTCACCACCACAGGGGGTCTCCTATAATTCACCCCTCCACTTT	CASSSPPQGVSYNSPLHF
-	-	TRBJ2-7	TRBV6-2/TRBV6-3	TGTGCCAGCAGTTACTCCCAGACAGCCCTAGGGCTCTACGAGCAGTACTTC	CASSYSQTALGLYEQYF
-	-	TRBJ1-6	TRBV28	TGTGCCAGCAGCCAGGGAGGAAAGAATTCACCCCTCCACTTT	CASSQGGKNSPLHF
TRBD1	-	TRBJ1-5	TRBV19	TGTGCCAGTAGTTCTTCCGGGACAGGATCTAATCCAGCCCAGCATTTT	CASSSSGTGSNPAQHF
TRBD1	-	TRBJ2-7	TRBV7-9	TGTGCCAGCAGCCCGACAACAGGGGAGCACGAGCAGTACTTC	CASSPTTGEHEQYF
-	-	TRBJ1-1	TRBV5-1	TGCGCCAGCACCCGAGACAGTACGGACACTGAAGCTTTCTTT	CASTRDSTDTEAFF
-	-	TRBJ1-5	TRBV6-5	TGTGCCAGCAGTCGAAGCGCCGGGAATCAGCCCCAGCATTTT	CASSRSAGNQPQHF
-	-	TRBJ2-7	TRBV2	TGTGCCAGCAGTTCAGACAGGGAGGTCCGCGAGCAGTACTTC	CASSSDREVREQYF
TRBD1	-	TRBJ1-1	TRBV15	TGTGCCAAGGTCATCACAGGGGGGAATGAAGCTTTCTTT	CAKVITGGNEAFF
-	once	TRBJ1-2	TRBV28	TGTGCCACCACAATATATCAGGGCAACTATGGCTACACCTTC	CATTIYQGNYGYTF
TRBD1	-	TRBJ2-3	TRBV19	TGTGCCAGTAGTAGGGGTCGGGACAGGGTTAAAGATACGCAGTATTTT	CASSRGRDRVKDTQYF
TRBD1	-	TRBJ1-1	TRBV19	TGTGCCAGTAAACAGGGGGCTGGCGCTGAAGCTTTCTTT	CASKQGAGAEAFF
-	-	TRBJ2-1	TRBV24-1	TGTGCCACCAGTGATTCCAGGGGGGAGGTCAATGAGCAGTTCTTC	CATSDSRGEVNEQFF
-	-	TRBJ1-5	TRBV7-2	TGTGCCAGCAGTCTTAACAATCAGCCCCAGCATTTT	CASSLNNQPQHF
TRBD1	once	TRBJ1-2	TRBV7-6	TGTGCCAGCAGCTCAACCCCAGCCCCGACAGGGGGCCTTGGCTACACCTTC	CASSSTPAPTGGLGYTF
TRBD1	once	TRBJ2-5	TRBV7-6	TGTGCCAGCAGCTTGGCCTCAGGGGGTCCAGAGACCCAGTACTTC	CASSLASGGPETQYF
TRBD1	once	TRBJ1-2	TRBV20-1	TGCAGTGCTAGTCCCAGGGGGTACGGCTACACCTTC	CSASPRGYGYTF
-	-	TRBJ1-2	TRBV24-1	TGTGCCACCAGTGATCCCACAATGACAGGTCTTGATGGCTACACCTTC	CATSDPTMTGLDGYTF
TRBD2	-	TRBJ2-1	TRBV19	TGTGCCAGTAGCCGGGACAGAAGAGCGGGAGGGCCGATCAATGAGCAGTTCTTC	CASSRDRRAGGPINEQFF
TRBD2	-	TRBJ2-7	TRBV18	TGTGCCAGCTCACTTCCTAGCGGGAGTGTGGATCGGTACGAGCAGTACTTC	CASSLPSGSVDRYEQYF
TRBD1	-	TRBJ1-4	TRBV4-1	TGCGCCAGCAGCCTCCCAGAGACAGGGCAGAACTCAAATGAAAAACTGTTTTTT	CASSLPETGQNSNEKLFF
-	-	TRBJ2-7	TRBV24-1	TGTGCCACCAGTGATTTATTTTTCCGAACAGGCGACACCTACGAGCAGTACTTC	CATSDLFFRTGDTYEQYF
-	-	TRBJ1-1	TRBV27	TGTGCCAGTACAGGGTACACTGAAGCTTTCTTT	CASTGYTEAFF